Shown below are 4 T cell receptor beta chains from a single sample sequenced in a study of CD8 T cells in Susac syndrome. RNA totalling roughly 0.5 to 1 ug underwent reverse transcription with random hexamers. TCRdb re-analysed the immunoSEQ multiplex PCR reads in MiXCR, keeping a single row per CDR3 protein. There are more than 200,000 distinct CDR3 sequences in the sample; approximately 92% occur only once, and around 0.067% lies in the top ten. Sequencing was carried out using CD4+ T cells from PBMCs. Receptors originate from a human donor with multiple sclerosis.

The chain links TRBV19 to TRBJ2-2; 8 positions match TRBD2. V gave up 7 bases and J gave up 3 bases; unmatched junction bases: 4. The CDR3 extends over 14 amino acids. Germline CDR1 is LNHDA and CDR2 is SQIVND (reference sequence). Here the CDR3 reads CASKREGDTGELFF. The CDR3 coding sequence is TGTGCCAGTAAACGGGAGGGCGACACCGGGGAGCTGTTTTTT.

The chain joins TRBV7-3 to TRBJ1-2; no definite D call. This CDR3 comprises 15 residues. V lost 2 bases to trimming and J lost 7 bases, with 17 bases between them. The germline CDR1 and CDR2 sequences are SGHTA and FQGTGA. CDR3: CASSLYPAGHGGYTF. The CDR3 DNA is TGTGCCAGCAGCTTATATCCAGCTGGGCACGGTGGCTACACCTTC.

The J gene is TRBJ1-1, the V gene TRBV29-1; a weak D match, TRBD1 (6 bases). Between the trimmed V and J ends, which lost 7 bases and 1 base, there was a span of 13 bases. Germline V gene sequence: CDR1 SQVTM, CDR2 ANQGSEA. This CDR3 has 13 residues. The CDR3 sequence: CSALRTANTEAFF. The CDR3 nucleotides are TGCAGCGCCCTAAGGACAGCGAACACTGAAGCTTTCTTT.

The V gene is TRBV30, the J gene TRBJ1-6; 7 bases fit TRBD1. The CDR3 is 15 amino acids. Germline assignment: CDR1 GTSNPN and CDR2 SVGIG (reference sequence). J lost 6 bases, V lost 2 bases, and 7 bases had no gene match. The CDR3 loop is CAWSFNGQVNSPLHF. The DNA of the CDR3 is TGTGCCTGGAGTTTCAACGGACAGGTTAATTCACCCCTCCACTTT.